Sequencing of this T cell receptor beta chain was carried out in a study of blood T cell repertoires in COVID-19. Assay: immunoSEQ multiplex PCR; the TCRdb copy retains only in-frame clones and omits some. The sample contains about 58,000 clones, 85% of which appear only once. V dropped 3 bases and J dropped 5; count of bases not matched to a gene: 7. CDR1 is MGHDK and CDR2 is SYGVNS in the germline V gene. This CDR3 is built from 16 residues. The specimen was peripheral blood. The V gene is TRBV25-1, the J gene TRBJ2-1; 10 positions agree with TRBD2. The sequence derives from a man between 40 and 49 years old with active COVID-19. This CDR3 is CASSDSSGRADNEQFF. CDR3 coding DNA: TGTGCCAGCAGTGACTCCAGCGGGAGGGCCGACAATGAGCAGTTCTTC.